The 26 T cell receptor beta chains listed next were all sequenced from one sample in a study of regulatory T cells in long-lasting Graves disease. Time point here: newly diagnosed GD, antithyroid drugs for less than 3 months. PBMC-derived RNA was used for the TCR library. Relying on iRepertoire HTBI primers and Arm-PCR of CDR3 regions, the team built TCR beta libraries. MiXCR, applied by TCRdb to the multiplex PCR reads, yields one record per CDR3 protein. The table records 350,000 to 400,000 distinct CDR3 sequences, roughly 15% of them present only once. The sample here was peripheral blood mononuclear cells (PBMCs), taken at new diagnosis, from a patient treated with antithyroid drugs. All receptors derive from a female donor with Graves disease.

This clonotype was counted only a few times. The chain couples TRBV12-5 to TRBJ1-4; no reliable D call. Trimming removed 1 base from V and 10 bases from J, with 13 bases in between. The CDR3 has 14 residues. Germline lookup yields CDR1 LGHNT and CDR2 FRNRAP. For the CDR3, the DNA is TGTGCTAGTGGTTTGGGGCAGGAGGAGGGAAAACTGTTTTTT. Encoded protein: CASGLGQEEGKLFF.

This clonotype was recorded many times. This rearrangement joins TRBV2 to TRBJ1-4, with D hard to call. The germline V gene has CDR1 SNHLY and CDR2 FYNNEI. With 7 bases removed from V and 8 bases from J, the gap between germline ends came to 8 bases. CDR3 size: 11 residues. In DNA form, the CDR3 reads TGTGCCAGCACTAGGGAGGAAAAACTGTTTTTT. This gives the protein CASTREEKLFF.

There are a few counts of this clonotype. This chain uses TRBV5-1 with TRBJ2-2; D possibly corresponds to TRBD2 (7 bases). The CDR3 spans 13 residues. Deletions cut 3 bases from V and 7 bases from J, with 10 bases between. CDR1 is SGHRS, CDR2 YFSETQ, per germline. The CDR3 bases are TGCGCCAGCAGCTCGGGGGGCCTCGGGGAGCTGTTTTTT. It is translated as CASSSGGLGELFF.

This clonotype has at least ten counts. The CDR3 nucleotides read TGTGCCAGCAGCTCGCCGACTAGCGGGGGGACGAGCTCCTACAATGAGCAGTTCTTC. Amino acids: CASSSPTSGGTSSYNEQFF. The chain combines TRBV2 with TRBJ2-1; 13 bases are a match to TRBD2. CDR3 length: 19 residues. Germline loops: CDR1 SNHLY, CDR2 FYNNEI. V lost 6 bases, J lost 0 bases, and 11 bases stayed unmatched.

This clonotype showed up many times. The J gene is TRBJ1-5, the V gene TRBV20-1; D not resolved. Germline CDR1 reads DFQATT; CDR2 reads SNEGSKA (reference sequence). V was pared by 2 bases and J by 1 base, with 12 bases between. This CDR3 has 15 amino acids. This chain's CDR3 is CSARLRGWSNQPQHF. CDR3 DNA: TGCAGTGCTAGACTCCGGGGTTGGAGCAATCAGCCCCAGCATTTT.

This clonotype was counted once. This may be a read error, as it is one base from a much larger clone. V and J are TRBV6-1 and TRBJ1-1; D gene ambiguous. The germline V gene has CDR1 MNHNS and CDR2 SASEGT. The CDR3 has 12 residues. The CDR3 region has the DNA TGTGCCAGCGGCCGAGGGTGGCACGCGTACATATTT. Its protein is CASGRGWHAYIF.

The chain carries TRBV2 and TRBJ2-1; D gene uncertain. CDR1 and CDR2 from the germline V gene are SNHLY and FYNNEI. Trimming cost V 7 bases and J 9 bases, with 7 bases left between them. CDR3 size: 10 residues. CDR3 protein: CASILSEQFF. The CDR3 bases are TGTGCCAGCATACTAAGTGAGCAGTTCTTC.

The V gene is TRBV20-1, the J gene TRBJ1-5; a weak D match, TRBD1 (5 bases). Germline V gene data show CDR1 as DFQATT and CDR2 as SNEGSKA (reference sequence). The CDR3 is made up of 14 amino acids. Trimming took off 3 bases at V and 3 bases at J, with 12 bases between the two ends. CDR3 coding DNA: TGCAGTGCTAGGGCCAGGGAGGACAATCAGCCCCAGCATTTT. It translates to CSARAREDNQPQHF.

The chain uses TRBV15 and TRBJ1-6, with D unresolved. The CDR3 length is 12 residues. The ends were cut back, 1 base at V and 8 bases at J, with 3 bases in the middle. Germline assignment: CDR1 LNHNV and CDR2 YYDKDF (reference sequence). The CDR3 nucleotides are TGTGCCACCAGCAGAGTGGATTCACCCCTCCACTTT. This translates into CATSRVDSPLHF.

This clonotype was detected many times. The chain combines TRBV28 with TRBJ2-3; D possibly corresponds to TRBD1 (10 bases). V was clipped by 0 bases and J by 1 base, with 20 bases between them. The germline gives CDR1 MDHEN, CDR2 SYDVKM. The CDR3 extends over 19 amino acids. This CDR3 reads CASSLWGQGLAGGTDTQYF. The CDR3 coding sequence is TGTGCCAGCAGTTTATGGGGACAGGGGTTAGCGGGAGGCACAGATACGCAGTATTTT. The entire variable domain, with the rest obtained from reference TRBV28 and TRBJ2-3, is as follows: DVKVTQSSRYLVKRTGEKVFLECVQDMDHENMFWYRQDPGLGLRLIYFSYDVKMKEKGDIPEGYSVSREKKERFSLILESASTNQTSMYLCASSLWGQGLAGGTDTQYFGPGTRLTVL.

About this clonotype itself: Since a much larger clone is just one base distant, this may be a read error. Written as DNA, the CDR3 is TGCGCCAGCAGCCAAGACATGACAGGGTGGTATGGCTACACCTTC. Protein product: CASSQDMTGWYGYTF. V and J are TRBV4-3 and TRBJ1-2, with TRBD1 matching 7 bases. This CDR3 has 15 residues. In germline, CDR1 is LGHNA, CDR2 YSLEER. Trimming removed 0 bases from V and 5 bases from J; junction bases left unmatched: 6.

The CDR3 loop reads CASSFGQPAYEQYF. The DNA of the CDR3 is TGTGCCAGCAGTTTTGGTCAACCCGCCTACGAGCAGTACTTC. The rearrangement uses TRBV12-3 or TRBV12-4 and TRBJ2-7, with D hard to call. Trimming took off 3 bases at V and 2 bases at J, with 11 bases between the two ends. This CDR3 is 14 amino acids long.

This clonotype has at least ten counts. V usage is TRBV12-3 or TRBV12-4 and J usage is TRBJ2-3, with D possibly TRBD2 on 5 matching bases. The CDR3 length is 16 residues. Trimming removed 3 bases at V and 0 bases at J, with 13 bases between. CDR3 loop: CASSFYGSGSTDTQYF. In DNA, the CDR3 is TGTGCCAGCAGTTTTTATGGGAGCGGCAGCACAGATACGCAGTATTTT.

This clonotype was counted only a few times. This chain joins TRBV18 and TRBJ2-5, with 8 bases fitting TRBD1. Germline loops: CDR1 KGHSH, CDR2 LQKENI. The V gene end was trimmed by 1 base and the J gene end by 3 bases; junction bases not matched to a gene: 7. The CDR3 covers 16 residues. The CDR3 DNA reads TGTGCCAGCTCACCACTCGGACAGGGTGGCAAAGAGACCCAGTACTTC. This codes for CASSPLGQGGKETQYF.

This clonotype was picked up many times. The rearrangement uses TRBV7-9 and TRBJ2-5, with 7 bases identical to TRBD2. The CDR3 consists of 15 residues. Germline trimming cut 3 bases from V and 5 bases from J; bases unmatched to any gene: 9. Germline V CDR1 and CDR2: SEHNR, FQNEAQ (reference sequence). The CDR3 here is CASSLASGGVETQYF. CDR3 in DNA: TGTGCCAGCAGCTTGGCTAGCGGAGGGGTTGAGACCCAGTACTTC.

The rearrangement joins TRBV6-2 or TRBV6-3 to TRBJ1-2, with 7 bases that match TRBD1. The CDR3 has 17 amino acids. Trimming removed 8 bases from V and 0 bases from J; junction bases left unmatched: 15. Looked up from germline, CDR1 is MNHEY and CDR2 is SVGEGT. The CDR3 region is CASSHFATGTANYGYTF. The DNA of the CDR3 is TGTGCCAGCTCACATTTCGCGACCGGGACAGCTAACTATGGCTACACCTTC.

The chain joins TRBV6-1 to TRBJ2-3, with 9 nucleotides matching TRBD2. After removal of 6 bases from V and 5 bases from J, the junction contained 6 bases not matched to a gene. Germline V gives CDR1 MNHNS, CDR2 SASEGT. The CDR3 length is 14 residues. The CDR3 protein is CASSFSGGGDTQYF. The CDR3 region has the DNA TGTGCCAGCAGCTTTAGCGGGGGCGGAGATACGCAGTATTTT.

As regards this clonotype: Given a far larger clone just one base away, this is likely a sequencing read error. The genes are TRBV6-1 and TRBJ1-1, with 7 bases that match TRBD1. Germline CDR1 and CDR2: MNHNS and SASEGT. Unmatched junction bases numbered 9, after V lost 3 bases and J lost 5 bases. CDR3 size: 15 residues. This CDR3 reads CASSDTPTGQTEAFF. DNA of the CDR3: TGTGCCAGCAGTGATACCCCGACAGGGCAAACTGAAGCTTTCTTT.

The chain has TRBV28 and TRBJ2-3; the D gene is possibly TRBD1 (5 bases). CDR3 size: 14 residues. Germline V gene data show CDR1 as MDHEN and CDR2 as SYDVKM. V was clipped by 5 bases and J by 5 bases, with 14 bases between them. CDR3 coding DNA: TGTGCCAGCAGTGAAAATGGGGCTGGAGATACGCAGTATTTT. This translates into CASSENGAGDTQYF.

In its sample, this clonotype was seen many times. The chain couples TRBV12-3 or TRBV12-4 to TRBJ2-7; the D is unclear. The V and J ends lost 6 bases and 3 bases respectively, with 9 bases between them. This CDR3 contains 12 residues. The CDR3 reads CASSLTDYEQYF. The CDR3, as DNA: TGTGCCAGCAGCCTAACCGACTACGAGCAGTACTTC.

This clonotype was counted many times. The chain links TRBV7-9 to TRBJ2-3, with 7 nucleotides matching TRBD2. CDR1 is SEHNR and CDR2 is FQNEAQ in the germline V gene (reference sequence). The CDR3 loop spans 14 amino acids. The junction had 7 bases not matched to a gene; V was cut back by 6 bases and J by 4 bases. In DNA form, the CDR3 reads TGTGCCAGCAGTAGGCGGGAGATCGCAGATACGCAGTATTTT. It encodes CASSRREIADTQYF.

As DNA, the CDR3 is TGTGCCAGCAGCTATGGACTTTCCTACGAGCAGTACTTC. It codes for CASSYGLSYEQYF. V is TRBV7-9 and J is TRBJ2-7; the D gene is possibly TRBD2 (5 bases). This CDR3 is built from 13 residues. CDR1 SEHNR and CDR2 FQNEAQ come from the germline V gene (reference sequence). V was shortened by 4 bases and J by 1 base, with 8 bases between the two germline ends.

This clonotype was observed a few times. The chain has TRBV6-1 and TRBJ1-2; 7 bases are shared with TRBD1. The CDR3 length is 14 residues. The germline gives CDR1 MNHNS, CDR2 SASEGT. With 2 bases clipped from V and 7 bases from J, the junction kept 7 bases outside the gene matches. The CDR3 sequence is CASSESAGGFGYTF. Written as DNA, the CDR3 is TGTGCCAGCAGTGAATCGGCAGGGGGTTTTGGCTACACCTTC.

This clonotype was detected a few times. The J gene is TRBJ2-1, the V gene TRBV3-1, with unresolved D. The germline V gene encodes CDR1 LGHDT and CDR2 YNNKEL (reference sequence). The V end was cut by 0 bases, the J end by 10 bases, with 10 bases between. The CDR3 sequence is 13 residues long. The CDR3, as DNA: TGTGCCAGCAGCCAAGATGACCCTCGAGAGCAGTTCTTC. Translation: CASSQDDPREQFF.

In its sample, this clonotype was seen many times. V usage is TRBV12-3 or TRBV12-4 and J usage is TRBJ2-5; 10 positions match TRBD2. This CDR3 has 15 residues. J lost 0 bases, V lost 5 bases, and 3 bases had no gene match. The DNA of the CDR3 is TGTGCCAGCAGTCAACTAGCGGGGAACCAAGAGACCCAGTACTTC. Protein product: CASSQLAGNQETQYF.

This clonotype appeared many times. The chain links TRBV20-1 to TRBJ2-1; TRBD2 matches at 14 bases. V lost 5 bases and J lost 2; bases outside the gene matches: 5. Germline CDR1 is DFQATT and CDR2 is SNEGSKA (reference sequence). The length of the CDR3 is 16 residues. DNA of the CDR3: TGCAGTGCTCGGACTAGCGGGAGGCTGACCTACAATGAGCAGTTCTTC. Protein sequence: CSARTSGRLTYNEQFF.